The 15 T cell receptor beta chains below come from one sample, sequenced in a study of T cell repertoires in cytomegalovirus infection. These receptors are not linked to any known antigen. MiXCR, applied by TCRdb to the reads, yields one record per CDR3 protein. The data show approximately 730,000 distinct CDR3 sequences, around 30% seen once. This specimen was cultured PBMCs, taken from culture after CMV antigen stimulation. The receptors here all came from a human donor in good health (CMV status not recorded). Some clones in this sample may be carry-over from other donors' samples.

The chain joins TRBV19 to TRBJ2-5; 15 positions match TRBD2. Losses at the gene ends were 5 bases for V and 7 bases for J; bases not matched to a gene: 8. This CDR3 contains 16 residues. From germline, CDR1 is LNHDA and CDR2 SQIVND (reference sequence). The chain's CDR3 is CASSSGLAGGPGTQYF. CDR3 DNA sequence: TGTGCCAGTAGTTCCGGACTAGCGGGGGGGCCCGGGACCCAGTACTTC.

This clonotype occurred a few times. The CDR3 DNA is TGTGCCAGTAGTATACCAGGGCCCGGCGGGGAAGCTTTCTTT. It is translated as CASSIPGPGGEAFF. The V and J genes are TRBV19 and TRBJ1-1; weak D call: TRBD1 (5 bases). Germline assignment: CDR1 LNHDA and CDR2 SQIVND (reference sequence). The germline V and J ends were trimmed by 2 bases and 8 bases, with 15 bases remaining between them. The CDR3 contains 14 residues.

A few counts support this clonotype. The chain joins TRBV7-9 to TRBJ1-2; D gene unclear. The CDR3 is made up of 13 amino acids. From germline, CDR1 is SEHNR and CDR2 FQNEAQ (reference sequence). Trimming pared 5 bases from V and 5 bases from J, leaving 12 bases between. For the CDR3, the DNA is TGTGCCAGCAGCCCGTCCCAGGTTTATGGCTACACCTTC. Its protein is CASSPSQVYGYTF.

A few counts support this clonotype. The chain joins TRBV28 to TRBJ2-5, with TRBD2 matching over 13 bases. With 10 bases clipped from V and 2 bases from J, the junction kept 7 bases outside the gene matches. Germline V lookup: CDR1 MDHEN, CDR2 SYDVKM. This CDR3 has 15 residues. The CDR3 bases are TGTGCCACCGGAGGACTAGCGGGGGAACAAGAGACCCAGTACTTC. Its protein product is CATGGLAGEQETQYF.

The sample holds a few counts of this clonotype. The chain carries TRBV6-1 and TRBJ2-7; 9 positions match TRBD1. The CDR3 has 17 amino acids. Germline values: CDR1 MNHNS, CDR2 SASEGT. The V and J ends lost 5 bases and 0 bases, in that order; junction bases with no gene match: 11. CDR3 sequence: CASSTRGDREYSYEQYF. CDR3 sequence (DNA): TGTGCCAGCAGTACCCGCGGGGACAGGGAGTACTCCTACGAGCAGTACTTC.

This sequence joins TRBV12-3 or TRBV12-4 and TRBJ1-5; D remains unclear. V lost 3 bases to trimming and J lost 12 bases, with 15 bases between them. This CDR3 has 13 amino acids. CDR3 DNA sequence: TGTGCCAGCAGTTTCCAAGGCCAGGTACTCCAGCATTTT. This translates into CASSFQGQVLQHF.

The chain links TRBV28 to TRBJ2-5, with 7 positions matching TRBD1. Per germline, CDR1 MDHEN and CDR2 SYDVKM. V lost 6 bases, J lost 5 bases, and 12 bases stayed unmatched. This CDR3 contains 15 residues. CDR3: CASSPIGDSSETQYF. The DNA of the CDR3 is TGTGCCAGCAGCCCGATTGGGGACAGTTCGGAGACCCAGTACTTC.

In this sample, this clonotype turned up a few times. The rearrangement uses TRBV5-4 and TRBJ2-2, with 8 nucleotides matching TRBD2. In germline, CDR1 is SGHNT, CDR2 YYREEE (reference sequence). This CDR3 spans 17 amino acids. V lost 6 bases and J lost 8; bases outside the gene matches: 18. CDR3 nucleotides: TGTGCCAGCATGGCCCCCGGCGGGGGGCCGGGGAAGGGGGAGCTGTTTTTT. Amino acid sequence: CASMAPGGGPGKGELFF.

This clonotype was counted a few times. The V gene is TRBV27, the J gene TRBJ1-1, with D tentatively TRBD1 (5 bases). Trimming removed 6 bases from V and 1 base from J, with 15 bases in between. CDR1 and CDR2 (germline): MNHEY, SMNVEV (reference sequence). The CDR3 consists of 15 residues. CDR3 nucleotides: TGTGCCAGCAGCCTGCGGGCAGGGTGGAACACTGAAGCTTTCTTT. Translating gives CASSLRAGWNTEAFF.

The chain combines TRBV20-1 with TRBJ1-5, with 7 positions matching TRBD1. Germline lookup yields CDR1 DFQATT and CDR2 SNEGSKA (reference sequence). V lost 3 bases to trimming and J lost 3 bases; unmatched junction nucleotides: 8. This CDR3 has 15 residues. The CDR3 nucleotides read TGCAGTGCTAGTTACGCAGGGGGGGTCAATCAGCCCCAGCATTTT. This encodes CSASYAGGVNQPQHF.

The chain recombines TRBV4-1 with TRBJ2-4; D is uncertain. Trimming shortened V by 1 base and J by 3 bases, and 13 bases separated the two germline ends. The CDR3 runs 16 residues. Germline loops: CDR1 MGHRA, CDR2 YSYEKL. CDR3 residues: CASSQVSWDLKNIQYF. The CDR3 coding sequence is TGCGCCAGCAGCCAAGTGAGTTGGGATCTCAAAAACATTCAGTACTTC.

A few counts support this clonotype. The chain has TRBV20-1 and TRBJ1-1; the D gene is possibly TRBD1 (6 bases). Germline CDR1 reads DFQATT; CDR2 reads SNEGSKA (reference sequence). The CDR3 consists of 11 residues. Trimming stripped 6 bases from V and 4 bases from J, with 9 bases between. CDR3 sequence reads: CSAEQGTEAFF. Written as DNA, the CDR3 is TGCAGTGCCGAACAGGGCACTGAAGCTTTCTTT.

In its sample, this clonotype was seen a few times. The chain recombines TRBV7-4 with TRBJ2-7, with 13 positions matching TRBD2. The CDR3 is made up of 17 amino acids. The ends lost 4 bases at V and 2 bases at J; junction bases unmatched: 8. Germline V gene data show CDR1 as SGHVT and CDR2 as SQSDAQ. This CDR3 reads CASSWTSGGSAPYEQYF. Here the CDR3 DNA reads TGTGCCAGCAGCTGGACTAGCGGGGGTTCCGCCCCCTACGAGCAGTACTTC.

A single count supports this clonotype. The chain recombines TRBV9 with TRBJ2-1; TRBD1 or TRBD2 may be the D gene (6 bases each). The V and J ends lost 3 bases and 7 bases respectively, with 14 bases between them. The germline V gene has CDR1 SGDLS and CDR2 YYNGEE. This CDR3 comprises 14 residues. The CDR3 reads CASSDSRGTNEQFF. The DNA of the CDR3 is TGTGCCAGCAGCGATTCAAGGGGGACTAATGAGCAGTTCTTC.

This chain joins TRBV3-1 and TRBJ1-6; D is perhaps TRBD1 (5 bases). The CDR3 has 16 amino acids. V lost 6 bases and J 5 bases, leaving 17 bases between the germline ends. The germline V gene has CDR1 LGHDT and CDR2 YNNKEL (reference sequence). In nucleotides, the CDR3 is TGTGCCAGCAGACGAGCCGGGGGTCTCAATAATTCACCCCTCCACTTT. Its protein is CASRRAGGLNNSPLHF. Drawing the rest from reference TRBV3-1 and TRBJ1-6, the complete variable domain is DTAVSQTPKYLVTQMGNDKSIKCEQNLGHDTMYWYKQDSKKFLKIMFSYNNKELIINETVPNRFSPKSPDKAHLNLHINSLELGDSAVYFCASRRAGGLNNSPLHFGNGTRLTVT.